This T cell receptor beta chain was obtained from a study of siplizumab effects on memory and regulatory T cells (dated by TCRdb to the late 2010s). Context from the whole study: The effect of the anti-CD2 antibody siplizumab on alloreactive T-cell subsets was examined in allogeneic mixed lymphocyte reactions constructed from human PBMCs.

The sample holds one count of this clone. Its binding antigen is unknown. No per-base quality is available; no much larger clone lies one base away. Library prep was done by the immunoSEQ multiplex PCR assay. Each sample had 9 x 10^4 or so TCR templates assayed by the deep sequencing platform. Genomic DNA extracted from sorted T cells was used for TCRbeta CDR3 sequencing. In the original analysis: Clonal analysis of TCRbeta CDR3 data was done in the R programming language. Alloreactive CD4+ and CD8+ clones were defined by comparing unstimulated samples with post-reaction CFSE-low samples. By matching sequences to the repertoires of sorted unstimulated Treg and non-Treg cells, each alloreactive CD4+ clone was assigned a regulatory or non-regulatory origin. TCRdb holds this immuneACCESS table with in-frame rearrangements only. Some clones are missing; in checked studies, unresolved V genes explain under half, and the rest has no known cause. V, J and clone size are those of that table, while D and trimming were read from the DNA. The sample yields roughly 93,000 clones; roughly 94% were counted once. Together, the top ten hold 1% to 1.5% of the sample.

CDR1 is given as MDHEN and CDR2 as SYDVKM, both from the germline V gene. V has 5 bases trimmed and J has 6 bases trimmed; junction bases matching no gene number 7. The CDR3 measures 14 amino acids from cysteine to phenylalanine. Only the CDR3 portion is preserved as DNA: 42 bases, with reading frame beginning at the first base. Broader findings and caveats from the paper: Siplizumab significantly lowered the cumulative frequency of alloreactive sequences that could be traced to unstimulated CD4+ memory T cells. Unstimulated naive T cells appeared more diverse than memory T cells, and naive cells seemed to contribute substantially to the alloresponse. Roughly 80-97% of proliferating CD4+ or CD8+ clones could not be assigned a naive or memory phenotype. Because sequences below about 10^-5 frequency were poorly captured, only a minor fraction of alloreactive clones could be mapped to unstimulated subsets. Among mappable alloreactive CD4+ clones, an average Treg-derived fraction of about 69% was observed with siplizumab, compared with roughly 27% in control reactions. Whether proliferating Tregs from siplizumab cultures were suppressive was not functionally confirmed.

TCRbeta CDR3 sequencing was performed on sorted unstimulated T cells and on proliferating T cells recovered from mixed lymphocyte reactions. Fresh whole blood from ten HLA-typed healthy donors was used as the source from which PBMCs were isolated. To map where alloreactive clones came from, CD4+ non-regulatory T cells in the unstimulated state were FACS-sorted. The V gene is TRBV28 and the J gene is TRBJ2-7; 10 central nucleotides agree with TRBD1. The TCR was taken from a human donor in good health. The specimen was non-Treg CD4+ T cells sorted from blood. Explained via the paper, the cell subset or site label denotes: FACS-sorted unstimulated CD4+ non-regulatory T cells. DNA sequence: TGTGCCAGCAGTCGACGACAGGGGGCCGTCGAGCAGTACTTC. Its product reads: CASSRRQGAVEQYF.